These 14 T cell receptor beta chains share one sample of origin, sequenced in a study of blood T cell repertoires in COVID-19. Profiled with immunoSEQ multiplex PCR; TCRdb holds only in-frame clones, not every one. The sample lists around 100,000 clones; approximately 90% were seen once. Material: peripheral blood. These receptors were collected from a man between 50 and 59 years old with active COVID-19.

CDR3 amino acids: CASSEESQGNSPLHF. CDR3 DNA: TGTGCCAGCAGTGAAGAGAGCCAGGGAAATTCACCCCTCCACTTT. The gene calls are TRBV2 and TRBJ1-6, with D perhaps matching TRBD1 (5 bases). CDR1 is SNHLY and CDR2 is FYNNEI in the germline V gene. Trimming shortened V by 1 base and J by 7 bases, and 11 bases separated the two germline ends. This CDR3 spans 15 amino acids.

CDR3 nucleotides: TGTGCCAGCACCTCACAGCGGGAAACGGAGACCCAGTACTTC. Amino acid sequence: CASTSQRETETQYF. The rearrangement links TRBV4-2 to TRBJ2-5; 7 nucleotides agree with TRBD2. Trimming removed 7 bases from V and 5 bases from J; junction bases left unmatched: 10. This CDR3 contains 14 residues. Germline V CDR1 and CDR2: LGHNA, YNFKEQ.

A word on this clone: The identical CDR3 is also encoded by other nucleotide sequences in the sample. The chain employs TRBV4-1 and TRBJ1-5; D is uncertain. This CDR3 contains 14 residues. Germline lookup yields CDR1 MGHRA and CDR2 YSYEKL. V lost 4 bases, J lost 6 bases, and 13 bases lay in between. CDR3 loop: CASSPTGGIQPQHF. CDR3 nucleotides: TGCGCCAGCAGCCCAACGGGCGGGATTCAGCCCCAGCATTTT.

The CDR3 DNA is TGCGCCAGCAGTCCACAGGGTTGGGCCAAAAACATTCAGTACTTC. Amino acid sequence: CASSPQGWAKNIQYF. The rearrangement joins TRBV23-1 to TRBJ2-4; D may be TRBD1 (6 bases). TRBV23-1 is sorted into the ORF group, with uncertain function. The V gene lost 4 bases and the J gene lost 1 base, with 11 bases spanning the gap. The CDR3 spans 15 residues.

This chain joins TRBV4-1 and TRBJ1-1; tentative D call: TRBD1 (6 bases). Germline-derived CDR1 and CDR2 are MGHRA and YSYEKL. This CDR3 is built from 15 residues. V dropped 0 bases and J dropped 1 base, with 9 bases sitting between them. The CDR3 DNA sequence: TGCGCCAGCAGCCAAGAGGTGGGACAGAACACTGAAGCTTTCTTT. It specifies CASSQEVGQNTEAFF.

This chain joins TRBV6-5 and TRBJ2-3; D is uncertain. The CDR3 is 11 amino acids. Between the trimmed V and J ends, which lost 9 bases and 4 bases, there was a span of 8 bases. In germline, CDR1 is MNHEY, CDR2 SVGAGI. The CDR3 nucleotides are TGTGCCAGTTCCCGGGCAGATACGCAGTATTTT. Its protein is CASSRADTQYF.

The chain links TRBV6-6 to TRBJ1-5, with D hard to call. The V end was cut by 6 bases, the J end by 0 bases, with 12 bases between. The CDR3 has 15 amino acids. Germline CDR1 and CDR2: MNHNY and SVGAGI (reference sequence). CDR3 nucleotide sequence: TGTGCCAGCAGCCTGGCTCAGTATAGCAATCAGCCCCAGCATTTT. Residues: CASSLAQYSNQPQHF.

V usage is TRBV13 and J usage is TRBJ2-3; 14 positions agree with TRBD2. Germline V gene lookup returns CDR1 PRHDT and CDR2 FYEKMQ (reference sequence). This CDR3 is built from 17 residues. Trimming removed 5 bases from V and 3 bases from J; junction bases left unmatched: 7. CDR3 protein: CASSAGGLAGATDTQYF. The CDR3 bases are TGTGCCAGCAGCGCAGGGGGACTAGCGGGGGCTACAGATACGCAGTATTTT.

The gene calls are TRBV21-1 and TRBJ2-5; the tabulated D call, TRBD1, remains unverified against the DNA. TRBV21-1 is designated a pseudogene. The CDR3 extends over 17 amino acids. CDR3 sequence reads: CASSKGNLGQGIETQYF. CDR3 DNA sequence: TGTGCCAGCAGCAAAGGTAACCTGGGGCAGGGAATAGAGACCCAGTACTTC.

The chain joins TRBV20-1 to TRBJ2-1; possibly TRBD1 for D (5 bases). Trimming took 3 bases from V and 3 from J, leaving 12 bases between them. CDR3 length: 14 amino acids. Germline V gives CDR1 DFQATT, CDR2 SNEGSKA (reference sequence). The CDR3, as DNA: TGCAGTGCTAGTCAGGGTAGTAGCTACAATGAGCAGTTCTTC. As protein: CSASQGSSYNEQFF.

This clone was seen once. The rearrangement uses TRBV5-6 and TRBJ2-4; 9 bases are shared with TRBD1. Trimming at V came to 3 bases and at J to 8 bases, leaving 9 bases not matched to a gene. This CDR3 has 15 residues. CDR1 and CDR2 from the germline V gene are SGHDT and YYEEEE. As DNA, the CDR3 is TGTGCCAGCAGCTCGGCACAGGGGGCGTGGGACATTCAGTACTTC. Encoded protein: CASSSAQGAWDIQYF.

The chain joins TRBV23-1 to TRBJ2-2; the D gene is possibly TRBD2 (6 bases). TRBV23-1 is marked as an open reading frame, function uncertain. Trimming removed 2 bases from V and 3 bases from J, with 16 bases in between. The CDR3 consists of 17 residues. This CDR3 is CASSQKPLASDTGELFF. Written as DNA, the CDR3 is TGCGCCAGCAGTCAAAAACCCCTAGCTAGCGACACCGGGGAGCTGTTTTTT.

This clone occurred once. J is TRBJ2-5 and V is TRBV7-7; D possibly corresponds to TRBD1 (5 bases). Germline CDR1 SSHAT, CDR2 FNYEAQ (reference sequence). The CDR3 covers 14 residues. V lost 5 bases, J lost 2 bases, and 12 bases lay in between. CDR3 coding DNA: TGTGCCAGCAGCCAGGGAAGTCGGCAAGAGACCCAGTACTTC. Translating gives CASSQGSRQETQYF.

This clone has only one observation. The V and J genes are TRBV19 and TRBJ1-5, with TRBD1 identical over 8 bases. This CDR3 spans 12 amino acids. V lost 6 bases and J lost 5; bases outside the gene matches: 0. Germline V gene data show CDR1 as LNHDA and CDR2 as SQIVND (reference sequence). CDR3 amino acids: CASRQGDQPQHF. The CDR3 coding sequence is TGTGCCAGTAGACAGGGGGATCAGCCCCAGCATTTT.